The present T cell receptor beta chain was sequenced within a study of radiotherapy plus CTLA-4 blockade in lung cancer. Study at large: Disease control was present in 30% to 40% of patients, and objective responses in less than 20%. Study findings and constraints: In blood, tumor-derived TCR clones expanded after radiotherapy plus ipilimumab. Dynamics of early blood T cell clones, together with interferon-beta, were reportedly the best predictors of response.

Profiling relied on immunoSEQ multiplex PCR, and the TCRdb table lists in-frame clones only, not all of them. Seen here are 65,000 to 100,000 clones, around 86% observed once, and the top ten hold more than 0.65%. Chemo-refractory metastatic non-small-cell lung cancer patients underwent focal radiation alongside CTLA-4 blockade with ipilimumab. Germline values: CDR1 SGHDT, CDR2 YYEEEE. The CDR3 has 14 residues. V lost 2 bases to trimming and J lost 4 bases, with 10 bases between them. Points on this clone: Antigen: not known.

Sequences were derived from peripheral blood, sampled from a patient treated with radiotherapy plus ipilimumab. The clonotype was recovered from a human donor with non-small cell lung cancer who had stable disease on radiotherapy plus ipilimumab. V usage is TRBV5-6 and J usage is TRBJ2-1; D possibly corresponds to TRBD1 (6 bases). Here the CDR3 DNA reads TGTGCCAGCAGCTTCTTACAGGGTTACAATGAGCAGTTCTTC. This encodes CASSFLQGYNEQFF.